This note documents a single T cell receptor beta chain sequence. As yet, its antigen is unknown. Profiled with immunoSEQ multiplex PCR; TCRdb holds only in-frame clones, not every one. This table holds 150,000 to 200,000 clones, around 84% found once. Germline loops: CDR1 SGDLS, CDR2 YYNGEE. V was clipped by 4 bases and J by 0 bases, with 10 bases between them. The CDR3 covers 15 residues. This sample was included in a study of cytomegalovirus exposure and HLA in healthy donors. On the study more broadly: A subsequent analysis stated that the 120 or so validation repertoires were run on the same platform as the 550 to 750 first-cohort repertoires. Study-level points and caveats: The study put 150 to 200 TCR beta chains on its list as cytomegalovirus-associated.

The J gene is TRBJ1-4, the V gene TRBV9, with no clear D. This clonotype was obtained from a man younger than 35 in good health and CMV-seropositive. Sequenced: PBMCs. CDR3 nucleotides: TGTGCCAGCAGCCCCCAGGCCTCAACTAATGAAAAACTGTTTTTT. Protein product: CASSPQASTNEKLFF. Based on the CDR3 plus reference TRBV9 and TRBJ1-4, the full variable domain is DSGVTQTPKHLITATGQRVTLRCSPRSGDLSVYWYQQSLDQGLQFLIQYYNGEERAKGNILERFSAQQFPDLHSELNLSSLELGDSALYFCASSPQASTNEKLFFGSGTQLSVL.